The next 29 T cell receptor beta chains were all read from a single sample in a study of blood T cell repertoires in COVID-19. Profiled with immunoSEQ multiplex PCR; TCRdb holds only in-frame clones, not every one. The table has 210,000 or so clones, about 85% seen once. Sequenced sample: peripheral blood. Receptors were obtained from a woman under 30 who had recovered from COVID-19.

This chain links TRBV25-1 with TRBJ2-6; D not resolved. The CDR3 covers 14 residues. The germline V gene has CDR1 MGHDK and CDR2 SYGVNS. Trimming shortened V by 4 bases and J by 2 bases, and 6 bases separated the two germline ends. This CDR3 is CASSVGAGANVLTF. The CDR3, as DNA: TGTGCCAGCAGTGTAGGAGCTGGGGCCAACGTCCTGACTTTC. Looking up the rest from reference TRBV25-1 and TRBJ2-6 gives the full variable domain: EADIYQTPRYLVIGTGKKITLECSQTMGHDKMYWYQQDPGMELHLIHYSYGVNSTEKGDLSSESTVSRIRTEHFPLTLESARPSHTSQYLCASSVGAGANVLTFGAGSRLTVL.

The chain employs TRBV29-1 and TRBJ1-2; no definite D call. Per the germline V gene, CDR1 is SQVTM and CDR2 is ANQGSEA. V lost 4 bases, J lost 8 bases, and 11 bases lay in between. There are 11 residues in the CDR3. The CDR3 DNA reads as TGCAGCGTTGTGAGGTCTGGGGGCTACACCTTC. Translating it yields CSVVRSGGYTF.

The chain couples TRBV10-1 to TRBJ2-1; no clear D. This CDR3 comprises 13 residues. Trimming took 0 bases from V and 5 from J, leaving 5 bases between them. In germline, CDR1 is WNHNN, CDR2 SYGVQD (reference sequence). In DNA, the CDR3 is TGCGCCAGCAGTGAGTCGACAAACAATGAGCAGTTCTTC. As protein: CASSESTNNEQFF.

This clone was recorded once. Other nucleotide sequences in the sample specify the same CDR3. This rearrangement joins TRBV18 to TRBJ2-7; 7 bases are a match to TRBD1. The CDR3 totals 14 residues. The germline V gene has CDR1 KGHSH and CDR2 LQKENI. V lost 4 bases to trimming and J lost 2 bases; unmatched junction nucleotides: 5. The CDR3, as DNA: TGTGCCAGCTCACAAAACAGGGGCCCCTACGAGCAGTACTTC. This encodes CASSQNRGPYEQYF.

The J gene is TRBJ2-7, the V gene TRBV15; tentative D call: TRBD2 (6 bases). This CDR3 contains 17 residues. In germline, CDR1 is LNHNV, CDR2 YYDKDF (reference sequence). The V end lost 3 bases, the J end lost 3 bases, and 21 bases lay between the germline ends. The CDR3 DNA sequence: TGTGCCACCAGCAGCACCCTCGTAGGGCTAGCGAGCTACGAGCAGTACTTC. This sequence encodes CATSSTLVGLASYEQYF. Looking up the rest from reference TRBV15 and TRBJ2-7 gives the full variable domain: DAMVIQNPRYQVTQFGKPVTLSCSQTLNHNVMYWYQQKSSQAPKLLFHYYDKDFNNEADTPDNFQSRRPNTSFCFLDIRSPGLGDTAMYLCATSSTLVGLASYEQYFGPGTRLTVT.

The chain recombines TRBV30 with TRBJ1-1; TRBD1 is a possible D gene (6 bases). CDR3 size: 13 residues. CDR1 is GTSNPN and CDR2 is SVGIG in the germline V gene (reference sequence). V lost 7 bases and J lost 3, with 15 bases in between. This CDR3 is CASASSGDTEAFF. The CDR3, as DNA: TGTGCCTCGGCCTCCTCAGGGGACACTGAAGCTTTCTTT.

The CDR3 here is CSVRPGVPSTEAFF. CDR3 DNA: TGCAGCGTCAGACCAGGGGTTCCGAGCACTGAAGCTTTCTTT. The chain recombines TRBV29-1 with TRBJ1-1, with D tentatively TRBD1 (6 bases). The CDR3 is 14 residues long. CDR1 and CDR2 (germline): SQVTM, ANQGSEA. Trimming shortened V by 6 bases and J by 4 bases, and 18 bases separated the two germline ends.

The CDR3 protein is CASSWDRGRSGNTIYF. For the CDR3, the DNA is TGTGCCAGCAGCTGGGACAGGGGCCGCTCTGGAAACACCATATATTTT. The chain has TRBV11-2 and TRBJ1-3, with 10 bases aligning to TRBD1. CDR1 and CDR2 from the germline V gene are SGHAT and FQNNGV. V lost 4 bases, J lost 0 bases, and 3 bases stayed unmatched. The CDR3 extends over 16 amino acids.

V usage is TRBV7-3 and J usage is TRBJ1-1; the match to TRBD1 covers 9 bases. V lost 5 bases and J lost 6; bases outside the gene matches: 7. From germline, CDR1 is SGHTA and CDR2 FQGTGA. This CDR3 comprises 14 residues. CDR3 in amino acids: CASSRGTGLSEAFF. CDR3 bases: TGTGCCAGCAGCCGCGGGACAGGGCTGTCTGAAGCTTTCTTT.

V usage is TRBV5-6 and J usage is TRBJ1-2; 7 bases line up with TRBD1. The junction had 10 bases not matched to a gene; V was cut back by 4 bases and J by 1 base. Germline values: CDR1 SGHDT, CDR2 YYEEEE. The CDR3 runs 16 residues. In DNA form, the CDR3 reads TGTGCCAGCAGCCCCGGGACAGCCTTCCTTAACTATGGCTACACCTTC. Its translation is CASSPGTAFLNYGYTF.

CDR3 DNA sequence: TGTGCCAGCAGTAAAGGGACAGGGAGAGCCAAAAACATTCAGTACTTC. Its protein product is CASSKGTGRAKNIQYF. This chain links TRBV6-1 with TRBJ2-4; 9 positions match TRBD1. Germline CDR1 MNHNS, CDR2 SASEGT. The CDR3 totals 16 residues. V lost 5 bases to trimming and J lost 0 bases; unmatched junction nucleotides: 5.

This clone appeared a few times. CDR3 amino acids: CASSVRQGEQYF. CDR3 coding DNA: TGTGCCAGCAGCGTAAGACAGGGCGAGCAGTACTTC. The chain uses TRBV9 and TRBJ2-7; 7 nucleotides line up with TRBD1. CDR1 is SGDLS, CDR2 YYNGEE, per germline. Trimming took 1 base from V and 6 from J; bases not matched to a gene: 1. The CDR3 sequence is 12 residues long.

CDR3 amino acids: CASSLIGDRYGYTF. The CDR3 DNA sequence: TGTGCCAGCAGCTTGATTGGTGACAGGTACGGCTACACCTTC. V is TRBV5-4 and J is TRBJ1-2, with D tentatively TRBD1 (6 bases). Per the germline V gene, CDR1 is SGHNT and CDR2 is YYREEE (reference sequence). V shed 1 base and J shed 8 bases, with 15 bases lying between them. This CDR3 comprises 14 residues.

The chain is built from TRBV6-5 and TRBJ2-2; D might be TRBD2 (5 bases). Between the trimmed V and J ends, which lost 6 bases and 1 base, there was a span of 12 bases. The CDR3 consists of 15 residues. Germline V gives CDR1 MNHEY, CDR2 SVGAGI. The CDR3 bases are TGTGCCAGCAGACCCGGACTGGAGAACACCGGGGAGCTGTTTTTT. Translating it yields CASRPGLENTGELFF.

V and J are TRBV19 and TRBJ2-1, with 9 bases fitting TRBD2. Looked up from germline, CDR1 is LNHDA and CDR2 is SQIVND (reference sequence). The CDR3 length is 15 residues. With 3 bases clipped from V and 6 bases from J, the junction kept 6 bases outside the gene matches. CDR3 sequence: CASSIDDSGSNEQFF. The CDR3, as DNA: TGTGCCAGTAGTATTGATGATAGCGGGAGCAATGAGCAGTTCTTC.

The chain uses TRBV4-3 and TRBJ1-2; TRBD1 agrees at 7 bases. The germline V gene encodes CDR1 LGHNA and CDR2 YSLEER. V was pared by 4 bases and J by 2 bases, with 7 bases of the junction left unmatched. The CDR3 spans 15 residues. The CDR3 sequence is CASSPEDRANYGYTF. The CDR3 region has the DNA TGCGCCAGCAGCCCAGAAGACAGGGCGAACTATGGCTACACCTTC.

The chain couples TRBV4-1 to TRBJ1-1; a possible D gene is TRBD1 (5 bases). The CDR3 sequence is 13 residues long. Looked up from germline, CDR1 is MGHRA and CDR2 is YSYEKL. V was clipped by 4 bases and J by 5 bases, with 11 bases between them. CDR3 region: CASSLGRVTEAFF. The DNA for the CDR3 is TGCGCCAGCAGCCTTGGCAGGGTGACTGAAGCTTTCTTT.

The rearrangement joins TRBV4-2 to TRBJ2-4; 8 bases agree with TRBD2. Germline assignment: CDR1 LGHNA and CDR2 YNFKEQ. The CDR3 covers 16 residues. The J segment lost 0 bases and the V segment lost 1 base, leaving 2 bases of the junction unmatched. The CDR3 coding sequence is TGTGCCAGCAGCCAAGGACTAGCGATAGCCAAAAACATTCAGTACTTC. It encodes CASSQGLAIAKNIQYF.

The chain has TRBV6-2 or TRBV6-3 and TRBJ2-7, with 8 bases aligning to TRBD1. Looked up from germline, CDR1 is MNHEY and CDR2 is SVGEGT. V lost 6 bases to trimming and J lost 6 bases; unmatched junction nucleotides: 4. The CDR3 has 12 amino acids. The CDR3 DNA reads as TGTGCCAGCAGCTGGACAGGGCGCGAGCAGTACTTC. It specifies CASSWTGREQYF.

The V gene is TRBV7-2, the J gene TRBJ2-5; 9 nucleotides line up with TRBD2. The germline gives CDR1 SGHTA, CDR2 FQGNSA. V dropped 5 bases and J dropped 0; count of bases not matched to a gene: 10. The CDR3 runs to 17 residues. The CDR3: CASSPSSSGIYQETQYF. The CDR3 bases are TGTGCCAGCAGCCCTAGTTCTAGCGGGATATACCAAGAGACCCAGTACTTC.

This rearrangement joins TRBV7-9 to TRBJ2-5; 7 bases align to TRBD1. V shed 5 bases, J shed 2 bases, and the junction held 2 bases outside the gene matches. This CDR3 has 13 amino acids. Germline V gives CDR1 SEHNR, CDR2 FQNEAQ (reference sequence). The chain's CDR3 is CASSGTAQETQYF. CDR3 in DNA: TGTGCCAGCAGCGGGACAGCTCAAGAGACCCAGTACTTC. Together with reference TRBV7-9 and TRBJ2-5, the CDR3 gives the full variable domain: DTGVSQNPRHKITKRGQNVTFRCDPISEHNRLYWYRQTLGQGPEFLTYFQNEAQLEKSRLLSDRFSAERPKGSFSTLEIQRTEQGDSAMYLCASSGTAQETQYFGPGTRLLVL.

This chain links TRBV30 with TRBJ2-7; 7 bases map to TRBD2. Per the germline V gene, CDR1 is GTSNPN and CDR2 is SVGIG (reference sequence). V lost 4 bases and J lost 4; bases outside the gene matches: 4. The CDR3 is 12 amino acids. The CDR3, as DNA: TGTGCCTGGACTTACGGGGGGTACGAGCAGTACTTC. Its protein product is CAWTYGGYEQYF.

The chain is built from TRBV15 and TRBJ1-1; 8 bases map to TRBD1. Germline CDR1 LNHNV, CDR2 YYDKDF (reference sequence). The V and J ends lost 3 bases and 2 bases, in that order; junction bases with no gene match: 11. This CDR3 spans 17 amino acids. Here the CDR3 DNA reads TGTGCCACCAGCAGTGCAGGGGGCTTTGTAAGAAACACTGAAGCTTTCTTT. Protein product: CATSSAGGFVRNTEAFF.

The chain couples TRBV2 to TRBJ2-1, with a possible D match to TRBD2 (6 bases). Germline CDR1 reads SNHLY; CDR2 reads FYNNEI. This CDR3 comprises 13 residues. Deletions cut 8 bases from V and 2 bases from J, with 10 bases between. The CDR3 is CASSRGTYNEQFF. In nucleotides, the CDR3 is TGTGCCAGCTCGCGGGGAACCTACAATGAGCAGTTCTTC. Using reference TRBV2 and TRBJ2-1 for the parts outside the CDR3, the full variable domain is EPEVTQTPSHQVTQMGQEVILRCVPISNHLYFYWYRQILGQKVEFLVSFYNNEISEKSEIFDDQFSVERPDGSNFTLKIRSTKLEDSAMYFCASSRGTYNEQFFGPGTRLTVL.

The CDR3 DNA reads TGTGCCAGTAGTTCCGCCAAGGGGGCTGAAGCTTTCTTT. Amino acid sequence: CASSSAKGAEAFF. The chain links TRBV19 to TRBJ1-1, with TRBD1 as a possible D gene (6 bases). V lost 5 bases to trimming and J lost 6 bases, with 13 bases between them. The CDR3 sequence is 13 residues long. In germline, CDR1 is LNHDA, CDR2 SQIVND (reference sequence).

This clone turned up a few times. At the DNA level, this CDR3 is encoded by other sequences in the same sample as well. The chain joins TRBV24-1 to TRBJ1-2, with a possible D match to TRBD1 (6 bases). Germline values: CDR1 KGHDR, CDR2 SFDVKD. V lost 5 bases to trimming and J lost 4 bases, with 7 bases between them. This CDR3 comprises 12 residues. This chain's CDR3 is CATSATGYGYTF. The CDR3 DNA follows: TGTGCCACCAGTGCGACAGGCTATGGCTACACCTTC.

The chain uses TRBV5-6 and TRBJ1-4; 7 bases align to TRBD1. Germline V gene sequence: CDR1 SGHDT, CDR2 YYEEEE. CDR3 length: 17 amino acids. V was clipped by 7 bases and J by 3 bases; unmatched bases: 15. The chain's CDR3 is CASSWGGNRGSNEKLFF. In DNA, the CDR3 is TGTGCCAGCTCATGGGGCGGTAACAGGGGTTCTAATGAAAAACTGTTTTTT.

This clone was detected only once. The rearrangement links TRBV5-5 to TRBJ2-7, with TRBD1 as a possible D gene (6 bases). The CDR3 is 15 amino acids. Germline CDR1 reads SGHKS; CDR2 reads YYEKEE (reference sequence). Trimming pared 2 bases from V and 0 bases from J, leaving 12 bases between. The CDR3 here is CASSFPTTGSYEQYF. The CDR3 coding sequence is TGTGCCAGCAGCTTCCCTACGACAGGCTCCTACGAGCAGTACTTC.

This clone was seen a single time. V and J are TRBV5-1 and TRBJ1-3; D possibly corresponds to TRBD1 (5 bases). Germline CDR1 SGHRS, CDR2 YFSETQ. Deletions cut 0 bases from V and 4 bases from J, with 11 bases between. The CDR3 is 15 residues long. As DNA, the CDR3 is TGCGCCAGCAGCTTGGGACAGAGCCCAGGAAACACCATATATTTT. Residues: CASSLGQSPGNTIYF.